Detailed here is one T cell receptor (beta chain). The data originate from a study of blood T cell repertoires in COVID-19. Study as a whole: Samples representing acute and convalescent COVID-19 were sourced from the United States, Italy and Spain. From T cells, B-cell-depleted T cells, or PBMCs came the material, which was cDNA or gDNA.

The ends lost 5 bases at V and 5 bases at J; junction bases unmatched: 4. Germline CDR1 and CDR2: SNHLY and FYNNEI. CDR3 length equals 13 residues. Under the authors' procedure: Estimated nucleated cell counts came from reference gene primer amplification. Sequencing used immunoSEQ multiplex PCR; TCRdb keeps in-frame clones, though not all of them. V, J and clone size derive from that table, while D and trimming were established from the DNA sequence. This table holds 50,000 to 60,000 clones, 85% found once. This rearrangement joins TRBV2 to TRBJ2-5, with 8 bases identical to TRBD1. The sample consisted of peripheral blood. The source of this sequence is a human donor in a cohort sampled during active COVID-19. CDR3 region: CASSPGGAETQYF. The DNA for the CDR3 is TGTGCCAGCAGTCCAGGGGGCGCGGAGACCCAGTACTTC.